The present TCR beta chain was sequenced within a study of T cell responses to AZD1222 COVID-19 vaccine. V shed 5 bases and J 3 bases; nucleotides not matched to a gene: 5. The germline V gene encodes CDR1 MDHEN and CDR2 SYDVKM. The CDR3 length is 15 residues. Notes on this clone: No antigen is known for it.

The protocol was immunoSEQ multiplex PCR, while the TCRdb copy is restricted to in-frame clones and leaves out a portion. Counted here are roughly 130,000 clones, under 95% occurring once; the ten biggest clones make up 7% to 9%. Study observations and caveats: Vaccine-associated CD4 TCRs spanned spike, dominant at 160-218 and 743-854. At baseline, just five to seven AZD1222 recipients tested seropositive.

V usage is TRBV28 and J usage is TRBJ1-2; 11 bases are shared with TRBD1. The TCR sequence derives from an adult who received the MenACWY meningococcal vaccine as a control. Specimen: peripheral blood, collected 28 days after the second dose of the MenACWY control vaccine. CDR3 nucleotide sequence: TGTGCCAGCAGTCCAGGGACAGGGGGTTACTATGGCTACACCTTC. Protein: CASSPGTGGYYGYTF.